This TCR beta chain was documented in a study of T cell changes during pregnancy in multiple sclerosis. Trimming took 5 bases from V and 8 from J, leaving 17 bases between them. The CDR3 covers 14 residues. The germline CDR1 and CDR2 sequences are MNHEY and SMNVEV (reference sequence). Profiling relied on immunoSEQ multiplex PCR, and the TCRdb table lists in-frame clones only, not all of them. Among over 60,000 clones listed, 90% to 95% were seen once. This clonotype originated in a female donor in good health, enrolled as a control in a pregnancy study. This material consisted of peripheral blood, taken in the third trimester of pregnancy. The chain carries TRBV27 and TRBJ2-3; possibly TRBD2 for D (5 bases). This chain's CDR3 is CASSVGGQASTQYF. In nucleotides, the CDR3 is TGTGCCAGCAGTGTGGGCGGGCAGGCGTCTACGCAGTATTTT.